The T cell receptor beta chain described here comes from a study of blood T cell repertoires in COVID-19. Study at large: PBMCs, B-cell-depleted T cells, or T cells were the source of the cDNA or gDNA that made up the material.

J was trimmed by 0 bases and V by 1 base; bases with no gene match: 8. The germline V gene has CDR1 SGHDN and CDR2 FVKESK. The CDR3 covers 17 residues. Using immunoSEQ multiplex PCR, the repertoire was profiled, and TCRdb retains in-frame clones only, with some absent. Among about 270,000 clones listed, more than 80% were seen once. The source material was PBMCs or T cells enriched from blood (not recorded which). V gene TRBV14 combines with J gene TRBJ1-2, with 7 bases aligning to TRBD1. The receptor's source is a woman aged 30 to 39 with acute COVID-19. CDR3 in amino acids: CASSQALGTATNYGYTF. The CDR3 DNA reads as TGTGCCAGCAGCCAAGCCCTCGGGACAGCTACTAACTATGGCTACACCTTC.